The 26 T cell receptor beta chains in this list originate from one sample, sequenced in a study of Graves' ophthalmopathy and Graves' hyperthyroidism (dated by TCRdb to between 2018 and 2020). Data came from an Illumina HiSeq 2000. For repertoire sequencing, the TCR beta CDR3 regions were amplified from RNA transcripts. A first-round RT-PCR used HTBI primers with the Qiagen OneStep RT-PCR kit, followed by a second-round multiplex PCR, size selection and purification. TCRdb passed the public sequencing reads through fastp at Q25 and MiXCR, retaining productive beta sequences. Identical CDR3 protein sequences are pooled into one entry, listed with their most common genes and DNA. For this sample there are around 1,000,000 distinct CDR3 sequences; about 36% appear just once. The biggest ten clones account for more than 9.5% of the sample. The sequenced material came from peripheral blood or thyroid tissue (not recorded which). These receptors originate from an adult man with Graves' hyperthyroidism.

This clonotype was recorded many times. The chain carries TRBV10-3 and TRBJ2-2, with TRBD2 matching 8 bases. With V trimmed by 7 bases and J by 4 bases, 2 bases remained unmatched. CDR1 is ENHRY, CDR2 SYGVKD, per germline. The CDR3 has 13 amino acids. The CDR3 coding sequence is TGTGCCATCAAACTAGCGGTCACCGGGGAGCTGTTTTTT. It specifies CAIKLAVTGELFF.

This clonotype was recorded at least ten times. V gene TRBV4-2 combines with J gene TRBJ2-5; 12 positions agree with TRBD1. CDR3 length: 15 amino acids. Germline trimming cut 6 bases from V and 5 bases from J; bases unmatched to any gene: 7. The germline CDR1 and CDR2 sequences are LGHNA and YNFKEQ. CDR3 residues: CASRSGTGGLETQYF. The DNA of the CDR3 is TGTGCCAGCAGATCCGGGACAGGGGGCTTGGAGACCCAGTACTTC.

The chain recombines TRBV25-1 with TRBJ1-1; 9 bases match TRBD1. The CDR3 contains 11 residues. With V trimmed by 9 bases and J by 7 bases, 3 bases remained unmatched. Per germline, CDR1 MGHDK and CDR2 SYGVNS. CDR3 sequence: CARDRGFEAFF. The DNA for the CDR3 is TGTGCCAGGGACAGGGGATTTGAAGCTTTCTTT.

This clonotype appeared a few times. The V gene is TRBV2, the J gene TRBJ2-7, with D hard to call. CDR3 size: 11 residues. The V and J ends lost 2 bases and 6 bases respectively, with 5 bases between them. Germline CDR1 reads SNHLY; CDR2 reads FYNNEI. The CDR3 sequence: CASSESAEQYF. The CDR3 nucleotides are TGTGCCAGCAGTGAATCGGCCGAGCAGTACTTC.

This clonotype was seen ten or more times. The rearrangement uses TRBV20-1 and TRBJ1-1, with a weak D call TRBD1 (5 bases). The CDR3 covers 15 residues. The germline V gene encodes CDR1 DFQATT and CDR2 SNEGSKA (reference sequence). Trimming removed 4 bases at V and 1 base at J, with 16 bases between. The chain's CDR3 is CSATPGTVENTEAFF. As DNA, the CDR3 is TGCAGTGCTACCCCCGGGACGGTGGAGAACACTGAAGCTTTCTTT.

This clonotype turned up a few times. Germline is not matched at one junction end, which may reflect a read error. This sequence joins TRBV7-2 and TRBJ1-6; a weak D match, TRBD1 (5 bases). The CDR3 contains 13 residues. Germline V CDR1 and CDR2: SGHTA, FQGNSA. Here the CDR3 DNA reads TGTGCCAACAGCTTAGTCTCGACGGGGGCCCTCCACTTT. Translation: CANSLVSTGALHF. Supplemented by reference TRBV7-2 and TRBJ1-6, the full variable domain reads GAGVSQSPSNKVTEKGKDVELRCDPISGHTALYWYRQSLGQGLEFLIYFQGNSAPDKSGLPSDRFSAERTGGSVSTLTIQRTQQEDSAVYLCANSLVSTGALHFGNGTRLTVT.

This clonotype was counted many times. V gene TRBV7-2 combines with J gene TRBJ1-1; 7 bases line up with TRBD1. CDR1 SGHTA and CDR2 FQGNSA come from the germline V gene. This CDR3 is built from 12 residues. V shed 6 bases, J shed 6 bases, and the junction held 4 bases outside the gene matches. The CDR3 reads CASSQDRAEAFF. Here the CDR3 DNA reads TGTGCCAGCAGTCAAGACAGGGCTGAAGCTTTCTTT.

This clonotype appeared a few times. V gene TRBV25-1 combines with J gene TRBJ1-6; D is undetermined. CDR1 is MGHDK, CDR2 SYGVNS, per germline. The CDR3 extends over 14 amino acids. Trimming stripped 6 bases from V and 6 bases from J, with 12 bases between. The CDR3 bases are TGTGCCAGCAGACCAGAGGGAAGTAATTCACCCCTCCACTTT. This translates into CASRPEGSNSPLHF. Combining the CDR3 with reference TRBV25-1 and TRBJ1-6 gives the whole variable domain EADIYQTPRYLVIGTGKKITLECSQTMGHDKMYWYQQDPGMELHLIHYSYGVNSTEKGDLSSESTVSRIRTEHFPLTLESARPSHTSQYLCASRPEGSNSPLHFGNGTRLTVT.

This chain links TRBV10-3 with TRBJ2-7, with D possibly being TRBD1 (5 bases). Trimming cost V 0 bases and J 7 bases, with 10 bases left between them. The CDR3 extends over 13 amino acids. Per germline, CDR1 ENHRY and CDR2 SYGVKD. The CDR3 is CAISESGPPEQYF. The CDR3 nucleotides are TGTGCCATCAGTGAGTCGGGGCCTCCGGAGCAGTACTTC.

V is TRBV2 and J is TRBJ2-5; D may correspond to TRBD1 or TRBD2 (6 bases each). The V gene lost 3 bases and the J gene lost 9 bases, with 17 bases spanning the gap. In germline, CDR1 is SNHLY, CDR2 FYNNEI. The CDR3 has 14 amino acids. The CDR3 spells CASSEGGLNQPQYF. Written as DNA, the CDR3 is TGTGCCAGCAGTGAGGGGGGCCTCAATCAGCCCCAGTACTTC.

As regards this clonotype: This may stem from a read error, because a much larger clone lies one nucleotide away. This chain uses TRBV7-3 with TRBJ2-5, with 12 bases fitting TRBD2. Germline CDR1 and CDR2: SGHTA and FQGTGA. The CDR3 contains 16 residues. CDR3 amino acids: CTSSQKLAGGRETQYF. CDR3 sequence (DNA): TGTACCAGCAGCCAGAAGCTAGCGGGAGGGCGGGAGACCCAGTACTTC.

This clonotype was counted ten times or more. This chain links TRBV5-8 with TRBJ1-1; weak D call: TRBD1 (5 bases). Germline V CDR1 and CDR2: SGHTS, YDEGEE. V lost 1 base to trimming and J lost 2 bases, with 12 bases between them. There are 15 residues in the CDR3. The CDR3 spells CASSLPGGTNTEAFF. The CDR3 DNA reads as TGTGCCAGCAGCTTGCCGGGGGGAACAAACACTGAAGCTTTCTTT.

In its sample, this clonotype was seen many times. The chain links TRBV5-1 to TRBJ1-2; D is ambiguous. The V end lost 0 bases, the J end lost 5 bases, and 8 bases lay between the germline ends. Germline V gene lookup returns CDR1 SGHRS and CDR2 YFSETQ. The CDR3 runs to 13 residues. The CDR3 DNA sequence: TGCGCCAGCAGCTTGGAGGGAGAATATGGCTACACCTTC. Protein: CASSLEGEYGYTF.

This clonotype came up many times. The gene calls are TRBV7-9 and TRBJ1-2; 7 bases align to TRBD1. This CDR3 is 12 amino acids long. After removal of 5 bases from V and 4 bases from J, the junction contained 1 base not matched to a gene. Germline-derived CDR1 and CDR2 are SEHNR and FQNEAQ (reference sequence). The CDR3 spells CASSRQGYGYTF. CDR3 coding DNA: TGTGCCAGCAGCCGACAGGGCTATGGCTACACCTTC.

This clonotype has a count of ten or more. V and J are TRBV5-1 and TRBJ2-7, with 9 bases identical to TRBD2. Per the germline V gene, CDR1 is SGHRS and CDR2 is YFSETQ. This CDR3 is 14 amino acids long. V gave up 7 bases and J gave up 5 bases; unmatched junction bases: 10. In DNA form, the CDR3 reads TGCGCCAGCGGGCCCGCGGGAGGGCTCCACGAGCAGTACTTC. This translates into CASGPAGGLHEQYF.

In the case of this clonotype: Since a much larger clone is just one base distant, this may be a read error. The rearrangement joins TRBV19 to TRBJ1-1, with D uncertain. Germline V gives CDR1 LNHDA, CDR2 SQIVND (reference sequence). The CDR3 has 13 amino acids. CDR3 loop: CASGIGKGSEAFF. The CDR3, as DNA: TGTGCCAGTGGTATAGGCAAGGGATCTGAAGCTTTCTTT.

The chain joins TRBV7-3 to TRBJ1-6, with D uncertain. The length of the CDR3 is 14 residues. CDR1 SGHTA and CDR2 FQGTGA come from the germline V gene. The V and J ends lost 3 bases and 13 bases respectively, with 16 bases between them. CDR3 region: CASSFSELPFPLHF. CDR3 nucleotides: TGTGCCAGCAGCTTTTCGGAGCTACCCTTCCCCCTCCACTTT.

This clonotype was seen only a few times. This chain links TRBV3-1 with TRBJ2-5; 8 bases align to TRBD2. CDR1 LGHDT and CDR2 YNNKEL come from the germline V gene (reference sequence). The CDR3 covers 15 residues. Trimming at V came to 4 bases and at J to 5 bases, leaving 9 bases not matched to a gene. Here the CDR3 reads CASSPFSPSGETQYF. The DNA for the CDR3 is TGTGCCAGCAGCCCCTTTTCTCCTAGCGGGGAGACCCAGTACTTC.

This clonotype came up many times. This chain links TRBV19 with TRBJ2-6, with D unclear. V was pared by 1 base and J by 0 bases, with 4 bases between. The CDR3 totals 15 residues. In germline, CDR1 is LNHDA, CDR2 SQIVND (reference sequence). CDR3 amino acids: CASSIVISGANVLTF. The CDR3 DNA is TGTGCCAGTAGTATAGTAATCTCTGGGGCCAACGTCCTGACTTTC.

The rearrangement links TRBV10-2 to TRBJ1-6; 10 bases agree with TRBD1. The CDR3 sequence is 16 residues long. CDR1 is WSHSY and CDR2 is SAAADI in the germline V gene. J gave up 10 bases and V 2 bases, and 8 bases lay outside the gene matches. The CDR3 protein is CASSEPDRGFESPLHF. The CDR3 DNA reads as TGCGCCAGCAGTGAGCCGGACAGGGGGTTTGAGTCACCCCTCCACTTT.

This clonotype appeared a few times. The CDR3 sequence is CASYRDRREQYF. CDR3 nucleotides: TGTGCCAGTTACAGGGATCGTCGAGAGCAGTACTTC. The chain employs TRBV6-5 and TRBJ2-7; TRBD1 might be the D (6 bases). This CDR3 has 12 amino acids. V was trimmed by 9 bases and J by 7 bases, leaving 16 bases between them. Per germline, CDR1 MNHEY and CDR2 SVGAGI.

This sequence joins TRBV29-1 and TRBJ1-1; D gene unclear. The germline CDR1 and CDR2 sequences are SQVTM and ANQGSEA. V was shortened by 5 bases and J by 0 bases, with 16 bases between the two germline ends. The CDR3 has 15 residues. CDR3 region: CSVLAPSSMNTEAFF. The CDR3 DNA follows: TGCAGCGTTCTAGCCCCGTCATCCATGAACACTGAAGCTTTCTTT.

This clonotype was seen at least ten times. The CDR3 DNA reads as TGTGCCAGCAGCCGGTCGGATGGCTACACCTTC. Amino acid sequence: CASSRSDGYTF. This chain joins TRBV28 and TRBJ1-2; no firm D call. The CDR3 is 11 residues long. Germline loops: CDR1 MDHEN, CDR2 SYDVKM. Trimming cost V 6 bases and J 6 bases, with 8 bases left between them.

This clonotype was picked up many times. A junction boundary mismatches the germline segment, possibly from a read error. The CDR3 spells CATEGSSEQYF. CDR3 bases: TGCGCCACCGAGGGGTCCTCCGAGCAGTACTTC. The gene calls are TRBV10-2 and TRBJ2-7; the D call may be TRBD1 or TRBD2 (5 bases each). The germline gives CDR1 WSHSY, CDR2 SAAADI. CDR3 size: 11 residues.

V and J are TRBV27 and TRBJ2-5, with D perhaps matching TRBD1 (5 bases). Between the trimmed V and J ends, which lost 6 bases and 5 bases, there was a span of 19 bases. The germline V gene encodes CDR1 MNHEY and CDR2 SMNVEV (reference sequence). This CDR3 contains 15 residues. The CDR3 coding sequence is TGTGCCAGCAGACCTAGGACACTTGCTAGGGAGACCCAGTACTTC. Amino acids: CASRPRTLARETQYF.

The CDR3, as DNA: TGCAGTGCCCTAGAGTTGGGGAGACAAAGCTACGAGCAGTACTTC. Amino acids: CSALELGRQSYEQYF. V and J are TRBV20-1 and TRBJ2-7; a possible D gene is TRBD2 (5 bases). This CDR3 has 15 residues. The V end lost 6 bases, the J end lost 3 bases, and 21 bases lay between the germline ends. Per the germline V gene, CDR1 is DFQATT and CDR2 is SNEGSKA (reference sequence).